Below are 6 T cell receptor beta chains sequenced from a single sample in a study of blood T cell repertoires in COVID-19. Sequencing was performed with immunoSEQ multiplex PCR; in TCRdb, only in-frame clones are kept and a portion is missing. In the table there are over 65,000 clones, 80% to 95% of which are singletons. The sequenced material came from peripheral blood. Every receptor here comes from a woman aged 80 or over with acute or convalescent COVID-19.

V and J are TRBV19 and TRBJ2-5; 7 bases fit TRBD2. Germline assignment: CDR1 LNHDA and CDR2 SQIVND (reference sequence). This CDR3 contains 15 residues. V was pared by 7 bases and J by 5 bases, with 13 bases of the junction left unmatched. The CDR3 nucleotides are TGTGCCAGTACCTCTATTGGCGGGGGACGGGAGACCCAGTACTTC. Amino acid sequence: CASTSIGGGRETQYF.

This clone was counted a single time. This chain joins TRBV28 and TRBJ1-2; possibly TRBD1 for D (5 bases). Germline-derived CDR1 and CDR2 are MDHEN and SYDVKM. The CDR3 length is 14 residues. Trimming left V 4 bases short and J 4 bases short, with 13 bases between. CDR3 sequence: CASSSPPGIYGYTF. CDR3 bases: TGTGCCAGCAGTTCTCCTCCAGGGATCTATGGCTACACCTTC.

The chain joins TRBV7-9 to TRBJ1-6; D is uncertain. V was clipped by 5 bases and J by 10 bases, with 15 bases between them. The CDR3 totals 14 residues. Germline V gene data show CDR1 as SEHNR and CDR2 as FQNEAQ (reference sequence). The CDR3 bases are TGTGCCAGCAGCAGGCGCCAGGAACGGTCACCCCTCCACTTT. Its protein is CASSRRQERSPLHF.

CDR3 nucleotides: TGCGCCAGCAGCTTGGCATTCGGGGCGCGGACAGGGGCCTACGAGCAGTACTTC. Translating it yields CASSLAFGARTGAYEQYF. The genes are TRBV5-1 and TRBJ2-7; 9 bases line up with TRBD1. CDR1 and CDR2 (germline): SGHRS, YFSETQ. This CDR3 is built from 18 residues. Trimming removed 0 bases from V and 2 bases from J; junction bases left unmatched: 12.

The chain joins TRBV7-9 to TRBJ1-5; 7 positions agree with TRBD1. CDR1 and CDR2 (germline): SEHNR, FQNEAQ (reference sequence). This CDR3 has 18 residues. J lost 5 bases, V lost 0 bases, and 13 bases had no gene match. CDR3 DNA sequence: TGTGCCAGCAGCTTAGCGCAGGGGAACAGGGGTATAGATCAGCCCCAGCATTTT. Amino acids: CASSLAQGNRGIDQPQHF. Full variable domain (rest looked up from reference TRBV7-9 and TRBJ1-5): DTGVSQNPRHKITKRGQNVTFRCDPISEHNRLYWYRQTLGQGPEFLTYFQNEAQLEKSRLLSDRFSAERPKGSFSTLEIQRTEQGDSAMYLCASSLAQGNRGIDQPQHFGDGTRLSIL.

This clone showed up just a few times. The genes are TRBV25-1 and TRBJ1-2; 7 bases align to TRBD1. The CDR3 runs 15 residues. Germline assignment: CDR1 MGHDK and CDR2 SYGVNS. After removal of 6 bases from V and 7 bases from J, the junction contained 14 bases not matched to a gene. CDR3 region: CASSIQGRPTGGYTF. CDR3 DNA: TGTGCCAGCAGCATACAGGGGCGGCCAACCGGTGGCTACACCTTC.